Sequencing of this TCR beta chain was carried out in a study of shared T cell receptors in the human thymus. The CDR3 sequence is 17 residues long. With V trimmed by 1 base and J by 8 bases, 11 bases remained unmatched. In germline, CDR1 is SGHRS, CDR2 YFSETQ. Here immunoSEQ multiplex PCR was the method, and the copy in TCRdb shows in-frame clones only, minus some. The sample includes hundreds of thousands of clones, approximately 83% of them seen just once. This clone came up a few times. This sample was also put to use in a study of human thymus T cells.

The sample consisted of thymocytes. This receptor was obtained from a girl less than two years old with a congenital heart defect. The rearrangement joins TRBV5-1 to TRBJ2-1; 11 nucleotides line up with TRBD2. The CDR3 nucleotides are TGCGCCAGCAGCTTGATCCCGCTAGCGGGGGGTAGAGATGAGCAGTTCTTC. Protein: CASSLIPLAGGRDEQFF.